The source of this TCR beta chain is a study of ipilimumab plus nivolumab after autologous stem cell transplantation. Profiling relied on immunoSEQ multiplex PCR, and the TCRdb table lists in-frame clones only, not all of them. The sample yields just over 40,000 clones, about 91% seen once. This CDR3 is built from 15 residues. CDR1 and CDR2 from the germline V gene are MNHEY and SMNVEV (reference sequence). Trimming stripped 4 bases from V and 2 bases from J, with 13 bases between. The sample consisted of PBMCs, taken in a trial of ipilimumab plus nivolumab as post-transplant consolidation. The chain is built from TRBV27 and TRBJ2-3; the D is unclear. The source of this sequence is a male donor with multiple myeloma. Written as DNA, the CDR3 is TGTGCCAGCAGTTATAGGGCTATCCCCACAGATACGCAGTATTTT. Protein product: CASSYRAIPTDTQYF.